Presented here are 13 T cell receptor beta chains from one specimen sequenced in a study of radiotherapy plus CTLA-4 blockade in lung cancer. TCRdb keeps only in-frame clones here, not all; method: immunoSEQ multiplex PCR. Among 75,000 to 100,000 clones listed, around 86% were seen once. The sequences come from peripheral blood, collected from a patient treated with radiotherapy plus ipilimumab. These receptors all stem from a human donor with non-small cell lung cancer who had a partial response to radiotherapy plus ipilimumab.

The J gene is TRBJ2-7, the V gene TRBV11-2; 8 bases fit TRBD2. This CDR3 has 14 residues. V lost 1 base and J lost 7; bases outside the gene matches: 6. Germline V CDR1 and CDR2: SGHAT, FQNNGV. The CDR3 loop is CASSLVSGLGEQYF. In DNA form, the CDR3 reads TGTGCCAGCAGCTTAGTATCGGGACTAGGAGAGCAGTACTTC. The full variable domain, its missing parts supplied by reference TRBV11-2 and TRBJ2-7, is EAGVAQSPRYKIIEKRQSVAFWCNPISGHATLYWYQQILGQGPKLLIQFQNNGVVDDSQLPKDRFSAERLKGVDSTLKIQPAKLEDSAVYLCASSLVSGLGEQYFGPGTRLTVT.

The chain combines TRBV7-3 with TRBJ2-2; 7 bases match TRBD1. This CDR3 contains 14 residues. Germline lookup yields CDR1 SGHTA and CDR2 FQGTGA. V dropped 4 bases and J dropped 7; count of bases not matched to a gene: 6. CDR3 protein: CASSSTGAVGELFF. In DNA, the CDR3 is TGTGCCAGCAGCTCCACAGGGGCCGTCGGGGAGCTGTTTTTT.

The chain couples TRBV13 to TRBJ1-3; 9 bases map to TRBD1. CDR1 is PRHDT and CDR2 is FYEKMQ in the germline V gene (reference sequence). CDR3 length equals 16 residues. The V segment lost 5 bases and the J segment 4 bases; nucleotides outside the gene matches: 9. In DNA, the CDR3 is TGTGCCAGCAGCCCTGAAACAGGGGGCAGGGGAAACACCATATATTTT. Amino acids: CASSPETGGRGNTIYF.

Notes on this clone: At one end, the junction sequence differs from germline, possibly due to a read error. The chain carries TRBV6-1 and TRBJ2-7; 7 nucleotides line up with TRBD1. The CDR3 spans 13 residues. The germline V gene has CDR1 MNHNS and CDR2 SASEGT. CDR3 sequence: CASSGGTALEQCF. The CDR3 DNA reads TGTGCCAGCAGTGGTGGGACAGCGCTCGAGCAGTGCTTC.

The genes are TRBV27 and TRBJ2-7; 10 bases map to TRBD2. This CDR3 has 13 residues. Trimming at V came to 8 bases and at J to 5 bases, leaving 6 bases not matched to a gene. The germline CDR1 and CDR2 sequences are MNHEY and SMNVEV (reference sequence). CDR3 nucleotides: TGTGCCAGCCGAGCGGGAGGGCGGGACGAGCAGTACTTC. This sequence encodes CASRAGGRDEQYF.

The rearrangement links TRBV9 to TRBJ1-1; D ambiguous. The V end was cut by 0 bases, the J end by 2 bases, with 8 bases between. Germline-derived CDR1 and CDR2 are SGDLS and YYNGEE. The CDR3 sequence is 14 residues long. This CDR3 is CASSVGQVNTEAFF. CDR3 nucleotide sequence: TGTGCCAGCAGCGTAGGGCAGGTTAACACTGAAGCTTTCTTT.

V and J are TRBV5-1 and TRBJ2-7, with 7 bases lining up with TRBD1. The CDR3 covers 15 residues. Germline CDR1 reads SGHRS; CDR2 reads YFSETQ. V lost 2 bases to trimming and J lost 2 bases; unmatched junction nucleotides: 7. DNA for the CDR3: TGCGCCAGCAGCTTAACCGCAGGGGGACCCTACGAGCAGTACTTC. Protein: CASSLTAGGPYEQYF.

Regarding this clone: The same CDR3 arises from other DNA sequences in this sample as well. J is TRBJ2-1 and V is TRBV7-2; D may be TRBD1 (6 bases). The germline V gene has CDR1 SGHTA and CDR2 FQGNSA. Trimming took off 0 bases at V and 4 bases at J, with 10 bases between the two ends. This CDR3 spans 15 amino acids. This CDR3 reads CASSLAGGTYNEQFF. The DNA for the CDR3 is TGTGCCAGCAGCTTAGCAGGGGGAACTTACAATGAGCAGTTCTTC.

Here the CDR3 DNA reads TGTGCCAGCAGCGCAAGGACAGGGGGGTACACTGAAGCTTTCTTT. It translates to CASSARTGGYTEAFF. V and J are TRBV5-8 and TRBJ1-1; TRBD1 agrees at 10 bases. V was clipped by 4 bases and J by 3 bases; unmatched bases: 6. Germline V gene sequence: CDR1 SGHTS, CDR2 YDEGEE. The CDR3 runs to 15 residues.

This clone was detected only a few times. J is TRBJ2-1 and V is TRBV7-9; D gene ambiguous. This CDR3 spans 8 amino acids. Germline V gives CDR1 SEHNR, CDR2 FQNEAQ (reference sequence). Trimming shortened V by 11 bases and J by 7 bases, and 3 bases separated the two germline ends. CDR3 loop: CAANEQFF. CDR3 in DNA: TGTGCCGCGAATGAGCAGTTCTTC.

The chain's CDR3 is CASSPHNYGYTF. The CDR3 DNA is TGTGCCAGCAGCCCCCATAACTATGGCTACACCTTC. J is TRBJ1-2 and V is TRBV28; no reliable D call. The CDR3 is 12 residues long. Trimming took off 6 bases at V and 1 base at J, with 6 bases between the two ends. The germline gives CDR1 MDHEN, CDR2 SYDVKM.

V gene TRBV14 combines with J gene TRBJ2-3, with D unclear. V lost 4 bases to trimming and J lost 1 base, with 6 bases between them. Germline loops: CDR1 SGHDN, CDR2 FVKESK. This CDR3 spans 13 amino acids. The CDR3 nucleotides read TGTGCCAGCAGCCCGTCGGGCACAGATACGCAGTATTTT. Translation: CASSPSGTDTQYF.

CDR3 DNA: TGTGCCAGCTCACCAGCTTCGGGGGATGAAAAACTGTTTTTT. Translation: CASSPASGDEKLFF. This chain joins TRBV18 and TRBJ1-4; D is perhaps TRBD1 (5 bases). Per the germline V gene, CDR1 is KGHSH and CDR2 is LQKENI. V gave up 2 bases and J gave up 6 bases, with 10 bases separating them. This CDR3 has 14 amino acids.